Described below is a single T cell receptor beta chain sequence and its context. This sample stems from a study of blood T cell repertoires in COVID-19. Across the study: From the United States, Italy and Spain came samples of acute and convalescent COVID-19.

The V gene end was trimmed by 0 bases and the J gene end by 0 bases; junction bases not matched to a gene: 4. In germline, CDR1 is SGHRS, CDR2 YFSETQ. The CDR3 contains 18 residues. Original handling: Amplification with reference gene primers provided the estimates of nucleated cell counts. Data came from immunoSEQ multiplex PCR; TCRdb stores just in-frame clones and leaves some out. V and J calls and clone size are as listed in that table; D and trimming were resolved from the DNA. The table records around 150,000 clones, 75% to 85% of them present only once. The rearrangement links TRBV5-1 to TRBJ2-6, with 9 bases identical to TRBD1. This sequence was found in a human donor in a cohort sampled during active COVID-19. Sequences were obtained from peripheral blood. In DNA form, the CDR3 reads TGCGCCAGCAGCTTGGAAGGGACAGGGAGCTCTGGGGCCAACGTCCTGACTTTC. This encodes CASSLEGTGSSGANVLTF.